The 30 T cell receptor beta chains in this list originate from one sample, sequenced in a study of blood T cell repertoires in COVID-19. Profiling relied on immunoSEQ multiplex PCR, and the TCRdb table lists in-frame clones only, not all of them. This table has around 300,000 clones, around four fifths appearing once. The sequencing sample was made of peripheral blood. All receptors derive from a woman between 45 and 60 years old who had recovered from COVID-19.

This clone was counted a single time. The V gene is TRBV24-1, the J gene TRBJ1-2; weak D call: TRBD1 (5 bases). The CDR3 runs 12 residues. Germline assignment: CDR1 KGHDR and CDR2 SFDVKD. The V end lost 1 base, the J end lost 9 bases, and 8 bases lay between the germline ends. The CDR3 here is CATSDLGVRYTF. The CDR3 DNA follows: TGTGCCACCAGTGATTTAGGGGTCCGCTACACCTTC.

In its sample, this clone was seen a few times. The chain carries TRBV28 and TRBJ2-2; tentative D call: TRBD2 (7 bases). V was shortened by 5 bases and J by 6 bases, with 13 bases between the two germline ends. Per the germline V gene, CDR1 is MDHEN and CDR2 is SYDVKM. The CDR3 extends over 14 amino acids. CDR3 in DNA: TGTGCCAGCAGTGCCACAGGGAGGGCCGGGGAGCTGTTTTTT. This codes for CASSATGRAGELFF.

V and J are TRBV7-3 and TRBJ2-2; possibly TRBD1 for D (6 bases). This CDR3 comprises 13 residues. V was clipped by 4 bases and J by 6 bases, with 9 bases between them. Germline CDR1 reads SGHTA; CDR2 reads FQGTGA. The CDR3: CASSSQGPGELFF. CDR3 DNA sequence: TGTGCCAGCAGCTCACAGGGCCCCGGGGAGCTGTTTTTT.

The CDR3 DNA sequence: TGTGCCAGCTCACGATCGACAGGGGGCGAAGTAGATACGCAGTATTTT. The encoded protein is CASSRSTGGEVDTQYF. The chain joins TRBV18 to TRBJ2-3; 10 nucleotides agree with TRBD1. CDR3 length equals 16 residues. Germline CDR1 KGHSH, CDR2 LQKENI. The V segment lost 4 bases and the J segment 5 bases; nucleotides outside the gene matches: 9.

This clone was seen only a few times. V and J are TRBV7-2 and TRBJ2-1; 8 nucleotides align to TRBD2. The CDR3 contains 15 residues. Trimming at V came to 5 bases and at J to 3 bases, leaving 6 bases not matched to a gene. Looked up from germline, CDR1 is SGHTA and CDR2 is FQGNSA. The CDR3, as DNA: TGTGCCAGCAGCACGGGAGGGGCTTACTACAATGAGCAGTTCTTC. This sequence encodes CASSTGGAYYNEQFF.

The CDR3 DNA is TGCGCCAGCAGCCAAACAACCGGGACAGGGGTTCCCGAGCAGTACTTC. Residues: CASSQTTGTGVPEQYF. V gene TRBV4-1 combines with J gene TRBJ2-7, with 10 bases that match TRBD1. The V gene's germline CDR1 is MGHRA and CDR2 YSYEKL. Trimming at V came to 2 bases and at J to 6 bases, leaving 10 bases not matched to a gene. The CDR3 contains 16 residues.

The chain combines TRBV3-1 (or the pseudogene TRBV3-2) with TRBJ1-2; possible D gene TRBD1, 6 bases. Germline V gene sequence: CDR1 LGHDT, CDR2 YNNKEL (reference sequence). The CDR3 spans 16 residues. Trimming removed 4 bases at V and 2 bases at J, with 17 bases between. CDR3 in amino acids: CASSPMSLGANYGYTF. The CDR3 DNA sequence: TGTGCCAGCAGCCCCATGTCGTTGGGGGCAAACTATGGCTACACCTTC.

This clone was counted between two and nine times. The V gene is TRBV12-3 or TRBV12-4, the J gene TRBJ1-4; 7 positions match TRBD1. The CDR3 runs 12 residues. Trimming cost V 7 bases and J 10 bases; bases outside gene matches: 6. For the CDR3, the DNA is TGTGCCAGCACCCGATCAGGGGGAAAACTGTTTTTT. As protein: CASTRSGGKLFF.

The gene calls are TRBV27 and TRBJ2-7; perhaps TRBD1 as D (5 bases). The CDR3 sequence is 14 residues long. The germline V gene encodes CDR1 MNHEY and CDR2 SMNVEV (reference sequence). Trimming shortened V by 4 bases and J by 5 bases, and 15 bases separated the two germline ends. The DNA for the CDR3 is TGTGCCAGCAGTTGGGGCAGGGCACGCGACGAGCAGTACTTC. Protein sequence: CASSWGRARDEQYF.

The V gene is TRBV25-1, the J gene TRBJ1-1, with a weak D call TRBD1 (6 bases). The ends were cut back, 4 bases at V and 4 bases at J, with 16 bases in the middle. This CDR3 region has 15 residues. Looked up from germline, CDR1 is MGHDK and CDR2 is SYGVNS. The CDR3 loop reads CASSASTTGITEAFF. In DNA, the CDR3 is TGTGCCAGCAGTGCCTCCACCACAGGGATCACTGAAGCTTTCTTT. Full variable domain (remainder filled in from reference TRBV25-1 and TRBJ1-1): EADIYQTPRYLVIGTGKKITLECSQTMGHDKMYWYQQDPGMELHLIHYSYGVNSTEKGDLSSESTVSRIRTEHFPLTLESARPSHTSQYLCASSASTTGITEAFFGQGTRLTVV.

CDR3 DNA: TGTGCCAGCAGCTTAGGAGGGACAGGGGCTAACTATGGCTACACCTTC. Translated: CASSLGGTGANYGYTF. This rearrangement joins TRBV11-2 to TRBJ1-2; 10 nucleotides match TRBD1. Trimming at V came to 1 base and at J to 0 bases, leaving 2 bases not matched to a gene. Germline loops: CDR1 SGHAT, CDR2 FQNNGV. The CDR3 has 16 amino acids.

This chain joins TRBV11-2 and TRBJ1-1, with TRBD1 matching 10 bases. The CDR3 has 14 residues. CDR1 SGHAT and CDR2 FQNNGV come from the germline V gene. Trimming at V came to 4 bases and at J to 7 bases, leaving 6 bases not matched to a gene. For the CDR3, the DNA is TGTGCCAGCAGCTCTTACGACAGGGGGCGTGAAGCTTTCTTT. Translated, it gives CASSSYDRGREAFF. Based on the CDR3 plus reference TRBV11-2 and TRBJ1-1, the full variable domain is EAGVAQSPRYKIIEKRQSVAFWCNPISGHATLYWYQQILGQGPKLLIQFQNNGVVDDSQLPKDRFSAERLKGVDSTLKIQPAKLEDSAVYLCASSSYDRGREAFFGQGTRLTVV.

The rearrangement uses TRBV19 and TRBJ2-7, with D perhaps TRBD2 (6 bases). Trimming took off 3 bases at V and 6 bases at J, with 18 bases between the two ends. Germline V gives CDR1 LNHDA, CDR2 SQIVND (reference sequence). CDR3 length equals 15 residues. The CDR3 DNA sequence: TGTGCCAGTAGTATCCGGCAGGGAGGCCATAGCGAGCAGTACTTC. Its protein is CASSIRQGGHSEQYF.

The rearrangement links TRBV19 to TRBJ1-6, with D perhaps TRBD1 (6 bases). CDR1 is LNHDA, CDR2 SQIVND, per germline (reference sequence). The V end lost 6 bases, the J end lost 7 bases, and 16 bases lay between the germline ends. The CDR3 extends over 15 amino acids. CDR3 loop: CASRIQGPGNSPLHF. In DNA form, the CDR3 reads TGTGCCAGTAGGATACAGGGTCCTGGGAATTCACCCCTCCACTTT.

The CDR3 spells CASSLGPGYEQYF. The CDR3 nucleotides are TGTGCCAGCAGCTTAGGGCCGGGGTACGAGCAGTACTTC. The chain is built from TRBV11-2 and TRBJ2-7; D perhaps matches TRBD2 (5 bases). V was pared by 1 base and J by 4 bases, with 8 bases between. This CDR3 has 13 amino acids. Germline V CDR1 and CDR2: SGHAT, FQNNGV.

The chain recombines TRBV7-9 with TRBJ2-3, with no clear D. Between the trimmed V and J ends, which lost 3 bases and 6 bases, there was a span of 7 bases. This CDR3 region has 12 residues. CDR1 is SEHNR, CDR2 FQNEAQ, per germline (reference sequence). CDR3 in amino acids: CASSFVEDTQYF. The CDR3 region has the DNA TGTGCCAGCAGCTTTGTAGAGGATACGCAGTATTTT. Variable domain in full (rest from reference TRBV7-9 and TRBJ2-3): DTGVSQNPRHKITKRGQNVTFRCDPISEHNRLYWYRQTLGQGPEFLTYFQNEAQLEKSRLLSDRFSAERPKGSFSTLEIQRTEQGDSAMYLCASSFVEDTQYFGPGTRLTVL.

The chain carries TRBV6-5 and TRBJ1-5; 7 bases fit TRBD1. CDR1 and CDR2 from the germline V gene are MNHEY and SVGAGI. The CDR3 is 15 residues long. V shed 5 bases and J 4 bases; nucleotides not matched to a gene: 8. CDR3 in amino acids: CASSHDRVRNQPQHF. The CDR3 nucleotides read TGTGCCAGCAGTCACGACAGGGTCCGGAATCAGCCCCAGCATTTT.

The chain is built from TRBV6-5 and TRBJ2-3, with D possibly TRBD1 on 5 matching bases. The length of the CDR3 is 15 residues. Between the trimmed V and J ends, which lost 6 bases and 4 bases, there was a span of 17 bases. Germline V gene data show CDR1 as MNHEY and CDR2 as SVGAGI. The CDR3 sequence is CASSPRVHRADTQYF. The CDR3 bases are TGTGCCAGCAGCCCCAGGGTACATAGGGCAGATACGCAGTATTTT.

A single count supports this clone. The chain uses TRBV9 and TRBJ1-4; 7 bases agree with TRBD1. V lost 4 bases to trimming and J lost 0 bases; unmatched junction nucleotides: 3. Per the germline V gene, CDR1 is SGDLS and CDR2 is YYNGEE. CDR3 size: 15 residues. Written as DNA, the CDR3 is TGTGCCAGCAGCCCCGGGACAGCAACTAATGAAAAACTGTTTTTT. Its protein product is CASSPGTATNEKLFF.

The V and J genes are TRBV19 and TRBJ1-1, with 7 nucleotides matching TRBD1. The J segment lost 0 bases and the V segment lost 5 bases, leaving 6 bases of the junction unmatched. The germline V gene encodes CDR1 LNHDA and CDR2 SQIVND (reference sequence). CDR3 length: 15 amino acids. The CDR3 DNA reads TGTGCCAGTAGTCTCACAGGGGTCGTGAACACTGAAGCTTTCTTT. Protein: CASSLTGVVNTEAFF.

The CDR3 DNA reads TGCAGTACGGGAGACCCCTCCTACGAGCAGTACTTC. Translated: CSTGDPSYEQYF. The J gene is TRBJ2-7, the V gene TRBV29-1; D might be TRBD2 (6 bases). The germline gives CDR1 SQVTM, CDR2 ANQGSEA. The CDR3 spans 12 residues.

V is TRBV7-2 and J is TRBJ2-5, with 9 bases fitting TRBD2. This CDR3 is built from 16 residues. Germline CDR1 SGHTA, CDR2 FQGNSA. With V trimmed by 1 base and J by 2 bases, 5 bases remained unmatched. For the CDR3, the DNA is TGTGCCAGCAGCTTAGAGGTGGCGGGGGGGCAAGAGACCCAGTACTTC. Residues: CASSLEVAGGQETQYF.

The rearrangement uses TRBV3-1 (or the pseudogene TRBV3-2) and TRBJ2-5; the match to TRBD2 covers 13 bases. The CDR3 contains 21 residues. Germline CDR1 and CDR2: LGHDT and YNNKEL (reference sequence). V lost 0 bases, J lost 5 bases, and 18 bases stayed unmatched. The chain's CDR3 is CASSQDSNTRTSGGGQETQYF. DNA of the CDR3: TGTGCCAGCAGCCAAGATTCGAATACAAGGACTAGCGGGGGAGGGCAGGAGACCCAGTACTTC.

This clone was detected only a few times. V is TRBV6-6 and J is TRBJ1-5; D might be TRBD1 (6 bases). Germline V gene data show CDR1 as MNHNY and CDR2 as SVGAGI (reference sequence). The CDR3 totals 15 residues. V lost 8 bases and J lost 0, with 14 bases in between. In nucleotides, the CDR3 is TGTGCCAGCCGGACAGACCCGTATAGCAATCAGCCCCAGCATTTT. Protein: CASRTDPYSNQPQHF.

The chain couples TRBV11-1 to TRBJ2-7; a possible D gene is TRBD1 (5 bases). The V gene's germline CDR1 is SGHAT and CDR2 FQDESV (reference sequence). Trimming shortened V by 4 bases and J by 5 bases, and 12 bases separated the two germline ends. This CDR3 region has 13 residues. The CDR3 sequence is CASSSNRLNEQYF. As DNA, the CDR3 is TGTGCCAGCAGCTCCAACAGGCTCAACGAGCAGTACTTC.

This chain links TRBV19 with TRBJ1-6; D unclear. This CDR3 is 14 amino acids long. Germline V CDR1 and CDR2: LNHDA, SQIVND (reference sequence). V lost 3 bases and J 7 bases, leaving 10 bases between the germline ends. CDR3 DNA: TGTGCCAGTAGTATTGGTCAGGCCAATTCACCCCTCCACTTT. The encoded protein is CASSIGQANSPLHF.

The genes are TRBV18 and TRBJ2-1, with D possibly being TRBD1 (6 bases). The length of the CDR3 is 17 residues. V was clipped by 0 bases and J by 2 bases, with 14 bases between them. The germline gives CDR1 KGHSH, CDR2 LQKENI. The CDR3 bases are TGTGCCAGCTCACCACCGAGTGGGGGCAGGGCCTACAATGAGCAGTTCTTC. Its translation: CASSPPSGGRAYNEQFF. The full variable domain, with the rest looked up from reference TRBV18 and TRBJ2-1, is NAGVMQNPRHLVRRRGQEARLRCSPMKGHSHVYWYRQLPEEGLKFMVYLQKENIIDESGMPKERFSAEFPKEGPSILRIQQVVRGDSAAYFCASSPPSGGRAYNEQFFGPGTRLTVL.

The chain links TRBV7-2 to TRBJ1-1; possibly TRBD1 for D (6 bases). The CDR3 spans 14 residues. V dropped 1 base and J dropped 3 bases, with 9 bases sitting between them. The germline CDR1 and CDR2 sequences are SGHTA and FQGNSA. This CDR3 reads CASSLGQDYTEAFF. The DNA of the CDR3 is TGTGCCAGCAGCTTAGGACAGGACTACACTGAAGCTTTCTTT.

The chain couples TRBV6-1 to TRBJ2-3, with 13 bases lining up with TRBD2. The CDR3 length is 18 residues. Trimming took 0 bases from V and 4 from J; bases not matched to a gene: 7. The germline gives CDR1 MNHNS, CDR2 SASEGT. In nucleotides, the CDR3 is TGTGCCAGCAGTGAAGCGAAAACTAGCGGGAGGGTTGCAGATACGCAGTATTTT. Its translation: CASSEAKTSGRVADTQYF.

The chain couples TRBV19 to TRBJ2-3; D is uncertain. The CDR3 runs 14 residues. Germline V CDR1 and CDR2: LNHDA, SQIVND (reference sequence). V was cut by 2 bases and J by 2 bases, with 8 bases left in between. In nucleotides, the CDR3 is TGTGCCAGTAGTATATTCCAGGACACAGATACGCAGTATTTT. Its protein is CASSIFQDTDTQYF.